This is a list of T cell receptor beta chains from one sample in a study of cytomegalovirus exposure and HLA in healthy donors. Data came from immunoSEQ multiplex PCR; TCRdb stores just in-frame clones and leaves some out. The data contain about 310,000 clones, roughly 87% of them singletons. The sequencing input was PBMCs. Every receptor here comes from a man aged 25-45 years in good health and CMV-seronegative. Each CDR3 is given with its conserved first and last residue. The D gene is left open where the match is weak. Clone size is stated in some rows and not others, as once, few, many or a class when expanded.

v_gene	d_gene	j_gene	abundance	CDR3aa	CDR3nt
TRBV6-6	.	TRBJ2-5	.	CASSSTTIQETQYF	TGTGCCAGCAGTTCGACGACAATCCAAGAGACCCAGTACTTC
TRBV5-6	TRBD2	TRBJ2-5	.	CASSPPGTTETQYF	TGTGCCAGCAGCCCCCCCGGGACTACAGAGACCCAGTACTTC
TRBV10-3	.	TRBJ1-2	.	CAISQDSRDYGYTF	TGTGCCATCAGTCAGGACAGTAGGGACTATGGCTACACCTTC
TRBV21-1	.	TRBJ2-1	.	CASSIRQGMRDEQFF	TGTGCCAGCAGCATAAGACAGGGAATGAGGGATGAGCAGTTCTTC
TRBV7-9	.	TRBJ1-5	.	CASSPLLGGNQPQHF	TGTGCCAGCAGCCCATTACTCGGGGGAAATCAGCCCCAGCATTTT
TRBV25-1	TRBD2	TRBJ2-5	once	CASSPPWRGGETQYF	TGTGCCAGCAGCCCCCCTTGGCGGGGGGGGGAGACCCAGTACTTC
TRBV5-1	TRBD1	TRBJ1-4	.	CASSLRDRTNEKLFF	TGCGCCAGCAGCTTAAGGGACAGAACTAATGAAAAACTGTTTTTT
TRBV6-5	.	TRBJ2-3	.	CASSRLGGPDTQYF	TGTGCCAGCAGTCGACTCGGGGGGCCAGATACGCAGTATTTT
TRBV2	TRBD1	TRBJ2-1	.	CASRDRGYNEQFF	TGTGCCAGCCGGGACAGGGGATACAATGAGCAGTTCTTC
TRBV5-1	TRBD2	TRBJ2-1	.	CASSIAGGAYNEQFF	TGCGCCAGCTCCATAGCGGGGGGTGCGTACAATGAGCAGTTCTTC
TRBV5-1	TRBD2	TRBJ2-5	.	CASSLGQISGVKETQYF	TGCGCCAGCAGCTTGGGGCAAATTAGCGGGGTTAAAGAGACCCAGTACTTC
TRBV11-3	.	TRBJ1-3	.	CASSLYSGNTIYF	TGTGCCAGCAGCTTATACTCTGGAAACACCATATATTTT
TRBV6-5	TRBD1	TRBJ2-7	once	CASRPGQGYLEQYF	TGTGCCAGCAGGCCGGGACAGGGGTATTTGGAGCAGTACTTC
TRBV5-1	TRBD1	TRBJ1-3	.	CASSTGTGDGNTIYF	TGCGCCAGCAGCACCGGGACAGGGGACGGAAACACCATATATTTT
TRBV21-1	.	TRBJ2-7	once	CASSKGDRDRDNIYEQYF	TGTGCCAGCAGCAAGGGGGACCGGGACAGGGACAACATCTACGAGCAGTACTTC
TRBV29-1	.	TRBJ2-1	.	CSVAGGESSYNEQFF	TGCAGCGTTGCCGGCGGGGAGAGCTCCTACAATGAGCAGTTCTTC
TRBV18	TRBD1	TRBJ2-5	.	CASADRVQETQYF	TGTGCCAGCGCCGACAGGGTTCAAGAGACCCAGTACTTC
TRBV10-3	TRBD2	TRBJ2-3	.	CAIRDTSGGGSTQYF	TGTGCCATCAGGGACACTAGCGGGGGGGGAAGTACGCAGTATTTT
TRBV6-5	.	TRBJ1-2	.	CASKADTYYGYTF	TGTGCCAGCAAGGCGGACACGTACTATGGCTACACCTTC
TRBV2	.	TRBJ2-1	.	CASFWTGDNEQFF	TGTGCCAGCTTTTGGACGGGAGACAATGAGCAGTTCTTC
TRBV5-1	TRBD1	TRBJ1-3	.	CASSSSGQAISGNTIYF	TGCGCCAGCAGCTCCTCCGGACAGGCTATCTCTGGAAACACCATATATTTT
TRBV10-3	TRBD2	TRBJ2-5	.	CATRGDQETQYF	TGTGCCACCCGGGGGGACCAAGAGACCCAGTACTTC
TRBV9	.	TRBJ2-6	.	CASSVDLTGANVLTF	TGTGCCAGCAGCGTAGATCTAACTGGGGCCAACGTCCTGACTTTC
TRBV11-3	TRBD1	TRBJ2-1	.	CASSPGQGAGNEQFF	TGTGCCAGCAGCCCCGGACAGGGCGCGGGTAATGAGCAGTTCTTC
TRBV4-1	TRBD1	TRBJ1-1	.	CASSLGGTGGEAFF	TGCGCCAGCAGCCTGGGGGGGACAGGGGGCGAAGCTTTCTTT
TRBV7-2	.	TRBJ2-2	few	CASSFQGYPRGELFF	TGTGCCAGCAGCTTTCAGGGGTACCCTAGGGGGGAGCTGTTTTTT
TRBV27	TRBD2	TRBJ2-2	.	CASSSGLAVTTGELFF	TGTGCCAGCAGTTCGGGACTAGCGGTAACCACCGGGGAGCTGTTTTTT
TRBV15	.	TRBJ1-4	.	CATSARRNEKLFF	TGTGCCACCAGCGCCCGCAGAAATGAAAAACTGTTTTTT
TRBV7-2	TRBD2	TRBJ2-5	.	CASSYLLAGGPGTQYF	TGTGCCAGCAGCTACTTACTAGCGGGGGGGCCCGGGACCCAGTACTTC
TRBV2	TRBD2	TRBJ2-1	.	CASSGVSLAVYNEQFF	TGTGCCAGCAGTGGAGTTTCACTAGCGGTCTACAATGAGCAGTTCTTC